The clone carrying this T cell receptor beta chain was observed a few times. Its antigen is still unknown. This record belongs to a study of vaccination and CD4 T cells after COVID-19. Background on the study: Overlapping SARS-CoV-2, HCoV-NL63, HCoV-OC43 and HCoV-229E spike peptides were used to stimulate cells. Cultures designated as controls were supplied with a CEFX pool, an HIV-1 Nef pool, or no peptide. Overall study findings and caveats: Convalescent patients gained a median approximately 90% of their reactive clones only post-vaccination.

Germline loops: CDR1 MNHNS, CDR2 SASEGT. The CDR3 has 15 amino acids. V lost 7 bases to trimming and J lost 1 base; unmatched junction nucleotides: 6. Cultured CD4+ T-cell DNA underwent Oncomine TCR Beta short-read sequencing. TCRdb processed the PCR reads anew with MiXCR; each CDR3 protein has one entry. The sample contains 9,000 to 13,000 distinct CDR3 sequences, roughly half of which appear only once. The treatment here: approximately nine-day PBMC culture with coronavirus spike peptide pools or control peptides (ViraFEST assay). Following expansion of antigen-specific T cells with peptide pools, ViraFEST then sequenced TCRs.

This sequence joins TRBV6-1 and TRBJ1-2, with 10 bases identical to TRBD1. The sequence was obtained from a human donor who had recovered from COVID-19. Sequenced sample: CD4+ T cells from blood, cultured in vitro. CDR3 sequence: CASKLDRGHNYGYTF. CDR3 DNA: TGTGCCAGCAAACTAGACAGGGGGCATAACTATGGCTACACCTTC.